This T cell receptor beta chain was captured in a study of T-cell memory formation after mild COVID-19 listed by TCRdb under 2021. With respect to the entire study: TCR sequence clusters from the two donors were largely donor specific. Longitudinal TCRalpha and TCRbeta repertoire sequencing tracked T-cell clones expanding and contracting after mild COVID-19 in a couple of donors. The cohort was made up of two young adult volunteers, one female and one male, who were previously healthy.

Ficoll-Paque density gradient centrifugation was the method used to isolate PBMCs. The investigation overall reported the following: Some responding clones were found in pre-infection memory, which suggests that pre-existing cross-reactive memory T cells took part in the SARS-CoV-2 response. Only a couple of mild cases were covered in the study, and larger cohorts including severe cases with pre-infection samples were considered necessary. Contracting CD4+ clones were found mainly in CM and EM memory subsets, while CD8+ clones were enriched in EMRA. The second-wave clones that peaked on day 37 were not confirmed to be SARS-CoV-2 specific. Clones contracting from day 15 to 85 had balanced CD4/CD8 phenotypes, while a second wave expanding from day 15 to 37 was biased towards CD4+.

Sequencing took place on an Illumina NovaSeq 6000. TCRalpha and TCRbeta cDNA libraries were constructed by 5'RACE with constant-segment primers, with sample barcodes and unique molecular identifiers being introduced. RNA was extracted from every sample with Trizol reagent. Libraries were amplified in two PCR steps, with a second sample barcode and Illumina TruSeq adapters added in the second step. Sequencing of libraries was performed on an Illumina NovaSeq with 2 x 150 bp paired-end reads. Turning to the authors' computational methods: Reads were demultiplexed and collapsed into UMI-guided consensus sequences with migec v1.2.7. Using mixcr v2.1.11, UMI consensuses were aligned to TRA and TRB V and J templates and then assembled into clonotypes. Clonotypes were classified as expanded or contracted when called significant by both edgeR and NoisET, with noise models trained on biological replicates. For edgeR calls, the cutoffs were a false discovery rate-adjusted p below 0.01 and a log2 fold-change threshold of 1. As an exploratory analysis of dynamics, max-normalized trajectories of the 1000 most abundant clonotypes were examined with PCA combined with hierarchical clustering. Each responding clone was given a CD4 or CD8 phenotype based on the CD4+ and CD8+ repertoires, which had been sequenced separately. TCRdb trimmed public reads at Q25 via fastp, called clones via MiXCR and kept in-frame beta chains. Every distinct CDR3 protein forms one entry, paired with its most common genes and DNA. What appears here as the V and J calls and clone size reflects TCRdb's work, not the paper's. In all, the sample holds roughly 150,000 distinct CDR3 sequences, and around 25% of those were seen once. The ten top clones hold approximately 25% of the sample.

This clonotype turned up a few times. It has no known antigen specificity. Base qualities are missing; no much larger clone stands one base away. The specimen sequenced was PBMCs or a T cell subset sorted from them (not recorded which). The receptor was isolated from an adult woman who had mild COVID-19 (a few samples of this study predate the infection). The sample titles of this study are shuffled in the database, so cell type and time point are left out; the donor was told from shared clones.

The CDR3 protein sequence reads: CSARDAGLDYEQYF. The DNA is as follows: TGCAGTGCAAGGGACGCGGGGCTTGACTACGAGCAGTACTTC. The chain is made from TRBV20-1 and TRBJ2-7; TRBD2 is possibly the D segment (6 matching bases). The CDR3 spans 14 residues, from the cysteine through the phenylalanine. Only the CDR3 region is kept as DNA, spanning 42 bases read in frame from base 1. Trimming costs V 6 bases and J 3 bases, and their ends lie 18 bases apart. CDR1 and CDR2 (DFQATT, SNEGSKA) derive from the germline V gene (reference sequence).